This T cell receptor (beta chain) came from a study of T cells after yellow fever vaccination. By sample fraction, this clonotype is medium-sized. 5'RACE template switching produced TCR cDNA carrying a universal primer site and UMIs. Using its own MiXCR run on the 5' RACE reads, TCRdb lists one record per CDR3 protein. The sample yields 14,000 or so distinct CDR3 sequences, 6% to 9.5% seen once. CDR1 and CDR2 from the germline V gene are SGHAT and FQNNGV. V shed 5 bases and J 4 bases; nucleotides not matched to a gene: 3. The CDR3 has 14 amino acids. V and J are TRBV11-2 and TRBJ2-7, with TRBD2 matching over 12 bases. The specimen comprised PBMCs, either bulk or a sorted T-cell subset (CD4+, CD8+, memory, or dextramer-sorted; not recorded which), sampled on the day of the yellow fever booster vaccination. The origin of this receptor is a man aged 18 to 29 who received the YFV17D yellow fever vaccine. CDR3 DNA: TGTGCCAGCAGCCCCGGGACTAGCGGGTACGAGCAGTACTTC. Its translation is CASSPGTSGYEQYF.